Many counts were recorded for the clone carrying this T cell receptor beta chain. Antigen specificity is unknown. This sample is part of a study of tumor-infiltrating lymphocytes in primary liver carcinoma. About the research overall: Recorded tumor stage was T1-T3 N0M0, with diameters of 4.2 to 10 cm.

General study findings and limits: A significantly higher top-250-clone fraction was recorded for tumors than for blood (p = 0.039). Tumor region pairs shared more overlap than did tumor-adjacent and tumor-blood pairs.

This CDR3 is built from 15 residues. Per the germline V gene, CDR1 is MNHNS and CDR2 is SASEGT. V was shortened by 6 bases and J by 1 base, with 14 bases between the two germline ends. Total RNA (roughly 540 ng) served as template for TCR beta cDNA synthesis primed by a constant-region primer. Amplification in three nested multiplex PCR rounds with slightly modified ARM-PCR gave rise to TCR beta libraries. The study ran its first two PCR rounds for nine to ten cycles each, using TRBV1-TRBV30 forward primers and a C-beta reverse primer. In TCRdb, the multiplex PCR reads were re-called with MiXCR into one record per CDR3 protein. The sample consists of around 99,000 distinct CDR3 sequences, about 70% of them appearing once. Unsorted bulk tissue, roughly 19-34 mg of it, served as the source for co-extraction of RNA and DNA.

This rearrangement joins TRBV6-1 to TRBJ2-3; perhaps TRBD2 as D (6 bases). The sequenced sample was tumor-adjacent normal liver tissue. The sequence derives from a man in his forties with primary liver carcinoma and hepatitis B virus infection. The CDR3 sequence: CASSKTERGTDTQYF. The DNA for the CDR3 is TGTGCCAGCAGCAAAACAGAGCGGGGCACAGATACGCAGTATTTT.